The subject of this entry is one T cell receptor beta chain. Antigen specificity is unknown. These data belong to a study of CD8 T cells in ankylosing spondylitis. The study's findings and limits: As for the disease-linked clones, they showed a CD8+ phenotype and occurred at relatively low frequencies in peripheral blood. The clones that were linked to disease were reported to be significantly enriched in matched synovial fluid samples from ankylosing spondylitis patients. Several highly homologous variants made up a TCR beta motif, and this motif appeared characteristic of ankylosing spondylitis blood. Earlier work had already found some motif variants in reactive arthritis synovial fluid and blood.

Researchers built TCR beta libraries using quantitative 5'-RACE with molecular barcodes. TCRdb re-called the 5' RACE reads through MiXCR, storing one row per CDR3 protein. The table has about 420,000 distinct CDR3 sequences, about a fifth seen once. The CDR3 extends over 16 amino acids. In germline, CDR1 is DFQATT, CDR2 SNEGSKA (reference sequence). V shed 0 bases, J shed 4 bases, and the junction held 7 bases outside the gene matches. This sequence was found in a male donor with ankylosing spondylitis. Sequenced sample: blood, either unsorted or a sorted T cell fraction (not recorded which). The chain links TRBV20-1 to TRBJ2-3, with 10 bases lining up with TRBD2. The CDR3 nucleotides read TGCAGTGCTAGAGAGCCTAGCGGGAGCCCGGCAGATACGCAGTATTTT. Translated: CSAREPSGSPADTQYF.